This section outlines one T cell receptor beta chain sequence together with its context. Its antigen is currently unknown. A much more abundant neighbour one base away suggests this may be a read error. A second PCR, run for about 7 to 11 cycles, used a sample-barcoded 5' primer plus a J-beta primer mix. A template-switch adaptor that had 12 random nucleotides put a tag on each cDNA molecule. TCRdb re-analysed the 5' RACE reads in MiXCR, keeping a single row per CDR3 protein. The data contain about 600,000 distinct CDR3 sequences, roughly 48% of them seen just once; the ten biggest clones take up about 26%. The data originate from a study of blood T cells in healthy people across ages. General study findings and limits: There was no known CMV status for donors, so expanded clonotype changes were possibly confounded. Diversity was estimated from one million T cells, and these estimates were considered underestimates.

The CDR3 spans 14 residues. Looked up from germline, CDR1 is SGDLS and CDR2 is YYNGEE. The receptor comes from a man older than 75 in good health. This chain connects TRBV9 to TRBJ2-1, with 7 positions matching TRBD1. The tail of the sequence fits TRBJ2-7 better, so the J call may be wrong. The sequencing input was blood. CDR3 coding DNA: TGTGCCAGCAGCCTACGGGACAGTTACAATGAGCAGTACTTC. Translation: CASSLRDSYNEQYF.